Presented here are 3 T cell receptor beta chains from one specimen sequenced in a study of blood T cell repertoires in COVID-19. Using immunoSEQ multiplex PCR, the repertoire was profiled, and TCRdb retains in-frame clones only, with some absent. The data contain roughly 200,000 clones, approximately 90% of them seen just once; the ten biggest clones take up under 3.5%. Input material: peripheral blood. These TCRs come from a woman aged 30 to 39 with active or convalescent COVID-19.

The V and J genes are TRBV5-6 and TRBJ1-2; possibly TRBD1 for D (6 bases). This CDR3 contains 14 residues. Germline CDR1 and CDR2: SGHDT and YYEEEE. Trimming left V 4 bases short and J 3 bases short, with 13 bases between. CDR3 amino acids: CASSPTGPYYGYTF. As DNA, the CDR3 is TGTGCCAGCAGCCCTACAGGGCCCTACTATGGCTACACCTTC.

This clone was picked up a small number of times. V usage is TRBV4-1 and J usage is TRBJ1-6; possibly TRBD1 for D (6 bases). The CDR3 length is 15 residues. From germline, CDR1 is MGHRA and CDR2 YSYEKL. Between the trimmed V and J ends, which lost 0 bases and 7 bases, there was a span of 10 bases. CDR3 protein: CASSQEYRANSPLHF. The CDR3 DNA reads TGCGCCAGCAGCCAAGAGTACAGGGCAAATTCACCCCTCCACTTT.

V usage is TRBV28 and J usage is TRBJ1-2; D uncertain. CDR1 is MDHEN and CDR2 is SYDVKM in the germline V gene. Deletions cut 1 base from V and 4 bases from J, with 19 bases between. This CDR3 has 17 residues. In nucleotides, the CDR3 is TGTGCCAGCAGTTTATTTACGCAGCAAGCGTTTATCTATGGCTACACCTTC. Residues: CASSLFTQQAFIYGYTF.